These 30 T cell receptor beta chains were all obtained from the same sample, sequenced in a study of CD8 T cells in ankylosing spondylitis. From the 5' RACE reads, TCRdb called clonotypes with MiXCR, one entry per CDR3 protein. In the table there are a few hundred thousand distinct CDR3 sequences, 20% of which are singletons. The sequenced material came from blood, either unsorted or a sorted T cell fraction (not recorded which). The source of these receptors is a male donor with ankylosing spondylitis or in good health (not recorded which).

The chain has TRBV5-5 and TRBJ2-5; the D is unclear. The CDR3 is made up of 11 amino acids. Germline-derived CDR1 and CDR2 are SGHKS and YYEKEE (reference sequence). Trimming cost V 6 bases and J 5 bases, with 8 bases left between them. The CDR3 DNA reads as TGTGCCAGCATCGGATGGGAGACCCAGTACTTC. Its protein product is CASIGWETQYF.

This rearrangement joins TRBV27 to TRBJ2-7, with TRBD2 as a possible D gene (5 bases). In germline, CDR1 is MNHEY, CDR2 SMNVEV (reference sequence). CDR3 length equals 14 residues. Trimming removed 6 bases from V and 5 bases from J, with 17 bases in between. The CDR3: CASSKAWPGNEQYF. CDR3 nucleotides: TGTGCCAGCAGCAAGGCCTGGCCGGGGAACGAGCAGTACTTC.

The chain is built from TRBV2 and TRBJ2-6, with unresolved D. Germline CDR1 SNHLY, CDR2 FYNNEI. V lost 3 bases and J 0 bases, leaving 12 bases between the germline ends. CDR3 length: 17 residues. CDR3 sequence (DNA): TGTGCCAGCAGTGAGGCCAGTTATTTCTCTGGGGCCAACGTCCTGACTTTC. Protein product: CASSEASYFSGANVLTF.

V usage is TRBV6-1 and J usage is TRBJ1-1, with D unclear. The CDR3 has 12 amino acids. Trimming took off 7 bases at V and 0 bases at J, with 6 bases between the two ends. Germline CDR1 reads MNHNS; CDR2 reads SASEGT. Here the CDR3 reads CASTGLNTEAFF. The CDR3 DNA sequence: TGTGCCAGCACAGGTCTGAACACTGAAGCTTTCTTT.

This chain links TRBV6-5 with TRBJ1-2; D unclear. CDR1 is MNHEY, CDR2 SVGAGI, per germline. Trimming removed 4 bases from V and 4 bases from J, with 10 bases in between. The CDR3 runs to 13 residues. The CDR3 protein is CASSFSPLYGYTF. Here the CDR3 DNA reads TGTGCCAGCAGTTTTTCTCCCCTCTATGGCTACACCTTC.

V and J are TRBV7-6 and TRBJ2-3, with D hard to call. The CDR3 extends over 14 amino acids. Trimming cost V 1 base and J 1 base, with 6 bases left between them. Germline V gene data show CDR1 as SGHVS and CDR2 as FNYEAQ. CDR3 region: CASSLDAGTDTQYF. In DNA, the CDR3 is TGTGCCAGCAGCTTAGATGCGGGCACAGATACGCAGTATTTT.

This clonotype was detected a few times. Written as DNA, the CDR3 is TGTGCCAGCAGGGTCGGACTGTTGAGCTCCTACGAGCAGTACTTC. Residues: CASRVGLLSSYEQYF. V usage is TRBV12-3 or TRBV12-4 and J usage is TRBJ2-7, with a possible D match to TRBD2 (5 bases). Trimming removed 6 bases at V and 0 bases at J, with 15 bases between. The CDR3 is 15 residues long.

The sample holds a few counts of this clonotype. The chain carries TRBV15 and TRBJ1-2; 7 nucleotides line up with TRBD1. V was clipped by 4 bases and J by 0 bases; unmatched bases: 8. This CDR3 has 16 amino acids. The germline gives CDR1 LNHNV, CDR2 YYDKDF (reference sequence). The CDR3 here is CATSTRDRETNYGYTF. CDR3 sequence (DNA): TGTGCCACCAGCACCCGGGACAGAGAGACTAACTATGGCTACACCTTC. Supplemented by reference TRBV15 and TRBJ1-2, the full variable domain reads DAMVIQNPRYQVTQFGKPVTLSCSQTLNHNVMYWYQQKSSQAPKLLFHYYDKDFNNEADTPDNFQSRRPNTSFCFLDIRSPGLGDTAMYLCATSTRDRETNYGYTFGSGTRLTVV.

This clonotype has a handful of counts. V and J are TRBV12-3 or TRBV12-4 and TRBJ2-1; 8 bases align to TRBD2. Unmatched junction bases numbered 9, after V lost 1 base and J lost 7 bases. The CDR3 consists of 16 residues. CDR3 nucleotide sequence: TGTGCCAGCAGTTTAGAACCAGCGGGGGTCATAAATGAGCAGTTCTTC. Amino acid sequence: CASSLEPAGVINEQFF.

The rearrangement links TRBV7-3 to TRBJ2-1; the D gene is possibly TRBD2 (7 bases). With 1 base removed from V and 3 bases from J, the gap between germline ends came to 13 bases. The CDR3 is made up of 16 amino acids. Germline V CDR1 and CDR2: SGHTA, FQGTGA. This chain's CDR3 is CASSLMVGGLYNEQFF. In nucleotides, the CDR3 is TGTGCCAGCAGCTTAATGGTGGGGGGGCTCTACAATGAGCAGTTCTTC.

The J gene is TRBJ2-1, the V gene TRBV20-1; D gene ambiguous. The CDR3 extends over 12 amino acids. Germline V CDR1 and CDR2: DFQATT, SNEGSKA (reference sequence). Trimming removed 8 bases at V and 1 base at J, with 9 bases between. The DNA for the CDR3 is TGCAGTCCCCTTTCGTCCTACAATGAGCAGTTCTTC. Protein: CSPLSSYNEQFF.

In its sample, this clonotype was seen a few times. The gene calls are TRBV12-3 or TRBV12-4 and TRBJ2-3; 11 nucleotides line up with TRBD1. V dropped 8 bases and J dropped 4; count of bases not matched to a gene: 5. This CDR3 comprises 14 residues. CDR3 sequence: CASSGQGGADTQYF. The CDR3 DNA follows: TGTGCCAGCTCGGGACAGGGGGGCGCAGATACGCAGTATTTT.

V gene TRBV27 combines with J gene TRBJ2-2; no definite D call. V was trimmed by 1 base and J by 4 bases, leaving 13 bases between them. CDR1 and CDR2 (germline): MNHEY, SMNVEV (reference sequence). This CDR3 comprises 16 residues. The CDR3 nucleotides are TGTGCCAGCAGTTTATGGCCCCCCGAATCCACCGGGGAGCTGTTTTTT. Translating gives CASSLWPPESTGELFF.

This clonotype has just a few counts. In nucleotides, the CDR3 is TGTGCCAGCAATCCCCAGGGGGAAGGATCCAACGTCCTGACTTTC. It translates to CASNPQGEGSNVLTF. This chain links TRBV6-1 with TRBJ2-6; TRBD1 matches at 7 bases. This CDR3 spans 15 amino acids. The trim removed 7 bases at V and 8 bases at J, leaving 11 bases unmatched. Germline-derived CDR1 and CDR2 are MNHNS and SASEGT.

V is TRBV7-9 and J is TRBJ2-2, with 8 bases matching TRBD1. The CDR3 runs to 15 residues. The J segment lost 7 bases and the V segment lost 1 base, leaving 5 bases of the junction unmatched. Germline-derived CDR1 and CDR2 are SEHNR and FQNEAQ (reference sequence). CDR3 sequence (DNA): TGTGCCAGCAGCTTAGTCGGGACAGGTTTCGGGGAGCTGTTTTTT. Its protein is CASSLVGTGFGELFF.

This chain uses TRBV28 with TRBJ2-2; D is undetermined. Per germline, CDR1 MDHEN and CDR2 SYDVKM. The CDR3 runs to 14 residues. V gave up 10 bases and J gave up 0 bases, with 12 bases separating them. CDR3 amino acids: CATLDVANTGELFF. CDR3 nucleotides: TGTGCCACCCTGGACGTCGCGAACACCGGGGAGCTGTTTTTT.

This sequence joins TRBV7-9 and TRBJ2-5; D remains unclear. The CDR3 length is 11 residues. V gave up 1 base and J gave up 9 bases, with 6 bases separating them. Germline lookup yields CDR1 SEHNR and CDR2 FQNEAQ (reference sequence). CDR3 sequence reads: CASSLGSAQYF. CDR3 in DNA: TGTGCCAGCAGCTTAGGGTCCGCCCAGTACTTC. The full variable domain, in which reference TRBV7-9 and TRBJ2-5 provide the parts outside the CDR3, is DTGVSQNPRHKITKRGQNVTFRCDPISEHNRLYWYRQTLGQGPEFLTYFQNEAQLEKSRLLSDRFSAERPKGSFSTLEIQRTEQGDSAMYLCASSLGSAQYFGPGTRLLVL.

This chain uses TRBV20-1 with TRBJ2-1; D not resolved. Between the trimmed V and J ends, which lost 6 bases and 8 bases, there was a span of 11 bases. Germline V gene data show CDR1 as DFQATT and CDR2 as SNEGSKA (reference sequence). This CDR3 contains 11 residues. The CDR3: CSASYIYEQFF. The CDR3 bases are TGCAGTGCCTCTTACATCTATGAGCAGTTCTTC.

This clonotype turned up a few times. This chain links TRBV11-2 with TRBJ2-7; D might be TRBD1 or TRBD2, each matching 5 bases. The length of the CDR3 is 14 residues. Deletions cut 4 bases from V and 7 bases from J, with 17 bases between. The germline CDR1 and CDR2 sequences are SGHAT and FQNNGV. The CDR3 reads CASSSGAISKEQYF. The CDR3 bases are TGTGCCAGCAGCTCCGGGGCCATCTCTAAGGAGCAGTACTTC. Complete variable domain (other parts from reference TRBV11-2 and TRBJ2-7): EAGVAQSPRYKIIEKRQSVAFWCNPISGHATLYWYQQILGQGPKLLIQFQNNGVVDDSQLPKDRFSAERLKGVDSTLKIQPAKLEDSAVYLCASSSGAISKEQYFGPGTRLTVT.

This clonotype was recorded a few times. The rearrangement joins TRBV24-1 to TRBJ2-5, with 10 bases lining up with TRBD1. The V gene's germline CDR1 is KGHDR and CDR2 SFDVKD. The CDR3 totals 16 residues. V trimming: 2 bases; J trimming: 3 bases; junction bases outside the gene matches: 5. The CDR3, as DNA: TGTGCCACCAGTGATTCACCGGGACAGGGGAAAGAGACCCAGTACTTC. Translating it yields CATSDSPGQGKETQYF.

This chain links TRBV20-1 with TRBJ2-5; TRBD1 or TRBD2 may be the D gene (5 bases each). Germline lookup yields CDR1 DFQATT and CDR2 SNEGSKA (reference sequence). This CDR3 has 16 residues. The V gene lost 3 bases and the J gene lost 4 bases, with 21 bases spanning the gap. Here the CDR3 reads CSASPGAADKAETQYF. CDR3 nucleotide sequence: TGCAGTGCTAGCCCCGGGGCGGCGGACAAGGCAGAGACCCAGTACTTC.

This clonotype occurred many times. The V call is TRBV20-1, the J call TRBJ2-5; TRBD2 matches 9 bases. Germline V gene sequence: CDR1 DFQATT, CDR2 SNEGSKA (reference sequence). V shed 6 bases, J shed 1 base, and the junction held 9 bases outside the gene matches. This CDR3 is 15 amino acids long. The CDR3 region is CSALGGSGGQETQYF. The CDR3, as DNA: TGCAGTGCCTTAGGGGGTAGCGGGGGCCAAGAGACCCAGTACTTC.

In its sample, this clonotype was seen a few times. The chain's CDR3 is CASSLPGRQETQYF. As DNA, the CDR3 is TGTGCCAGCAGCTTGCCGGGACGACAAGAGACCCAGTACTTC. The chain uses TRBV5-5 and TRBJ2-5; possibly TRBD1 or TRBD2 for D (5 bases each). Germline V lookup: CDR1 SGHKS, CDR2 YYEKEE (reference sequence). Trimming removed 1 base from V and 2 bases from J, with 9 bases in between. This CDR3 has 14 residues.

The genes are TRBV4-1 and TRBJ2-3, with 9 bases aligning to TRBD2. This CDR3 is 20 amino acids long. J gave up 0 bases and V 0 bases, and 13 bases lay outside the gene matches. CDR1 and CDR2 (germline): MGHRA, YSYEKL. The CDR3 DNA reads TGCGCCAGCAGCCAAGATCGGCTCCTAGCGGGGATCAGTAGCACAGATACGCAGTATTTT. This codes for CASSQDRLLAGISSTDTQYF.

This clonotype was counted only a few times. V and J are TRBV6-5 and TRBJ2-7, with TRBD1 identical over 9 bases. Trimming took 2 bases from V and 4 from J; bases not matched to a gene: 3. The CDR3 totals 14 residues. Germline loops: CDR1 MNHEY, CDR2 SVGAGI. The CDR3 sequence is CASSYEGTGYEQYF. DNA for the CDR3: TGTGCCAGCAGTTACGAAGGGACAGGGTACGAGCAGTACTTC.

The chain combines TRBV4-1 with TRBJ2-7, with a possible D match to TRBD2 (5 bases). The CDR3 is 14 residues long. Trimming shortened V by 8 bases and J by 0 bases, and 14 bases separated the two germline ends. The germline CDR1 and CDR2 sequences are MGHRA and YSYEKL. For the CDR3, the DNA is TGCGCCAGCGGAGGACCCGAAACCTCCTACGAGCAGTACTTC. Translated, it gives CASGGPETSYEQYF.

This clonotype showed up just a few times. The genes are TRBV29-1 and TRBJ1-1; D perhaps matches TRBD1 (6 bases). The V and J ends lost 2 bases and 4 bases respectively, with 11 bases between them. Per germline, CDR1 SQVTM and CDR2 ANQGSEA. The CDR3 is 13 amino acids. CDR3 DNA sequence: TGCAGCGTTGAAATACAGGGACCCACTGAAGCTTTCTTT. Translating gives CSVEIQGPTEAFF.

This clonotype was detected only a few times. The chain combines TRBV30 with TRBJ1-5; D remains ambiguous. The CDR3 covers 14 residues. From germline, CDR1 is GTSNPN and CDR2 SVGIG (reference sequence). V was clipped by 3 bases and J by 4 bases, with 13 bases between them. The CDR3 DNA follows: TGTGCCTGGAGCGCAACCGTAGAAAATCAGCCCCAGCATTTT. Encoded protein: CAWSATVENQPQHF.

The V and J genes are TRBV4-1 and TRBJ2-5, with D possibly TRBD2 on 5 matching bases. The CDR3 has 16 residues. The germline V gene encodes CDR1 MGHRA and CDR2 YSYEKL. Deletions cut 1 base from V and 4 bases from J, with 16 bases between. CDR3 bases: TGCGCCAGCAGCCAAGTCCCGGTCTCCGAGGGAGAGACCCAGTACTTC. It specifies CASSQVPVSEGETQYF.

Only a few counts were recorded for this clonotype. V gene TRBV27 combines with J gene TRBJ2-3, with D possibly TRBD1 on 7 matching bases. V lost 2 bases and J lost 2, with 14 bases in between. The germline gives CDR1 MNHEY, CDR2 SMNVEV (reference sequence). The CDR3 has 16 residues. The CDR3 DNA reads TGTGCCAGCAGTTTAGCGGGGACAGCGACCACAGATACGCAGTATTTT. Amino acid sequence: CASSLAGTATTDTQYF.